Below, 17 T cell receptor beta chains from the same sample are listed, as sequenced in a study of CD8 T cells in ankylosing spondylitis. These receptors' targets are unknown. TCRdb recomputed calls from the 5' RACE reads with MiXCR, one row per CDR3 protein. The sample has about 800,000 distinct CDR3 sequences; roughly 12% are singletons. Overall study findings and caveats: Among TCR beta sequences, a motif of 7 to 9 highly homologous variants appeared characteristic of ankylosing spondylitis blood.

The sample taken for sequencing was blood, either unsorted or a sorted T cell fraction (not recorded which). The receptor set was obtained from a male donor with ankylosing spondylitis.

This clonotype was seen a few times. At one of its ends the junction is not consistent with the germline gene, which may arise from a read error. This chain joins TRBV11-2 and TRBJ2-1; 15 nucleotides align to TRBD2. This CDR3 region has 16 residues. Germline V gene sequence: CDR1 SGHAT, CDR2 FQNNGV. CDR3 loop: CASSRTSGGDYNELFF. CDR3 DNA sequence: TGTGCCAGCAGTCGGACTAGCGGGGGGGACTACAATGAGCTGTTCTTC.

The V call is TRBV7-8, the J call TRBJ2-5; the D call may be TRBD1 or TRBD2 (5 bases each). The CDR3 loop spans 15 amino acids. The V end was cut by 5 bases, the J end by 5 bases, with 18 bases between. The germline gives CDR1 SGHVS, CDR2 FQNEAQ. CDR3 in amino acids: CASSPFRGPRETQYF. The CDR3, as DNA: TGTGCCAGCAGCCCTTTCCGGGGCCCGCGGGAGACCCAGTACTTC.

As regards this clonotype: One end of the junction varies from germline; a read error may be responsible. The chain combines TRBV7-7 with TRBJ2-3; no clear D gene. CDR3 length equals 13 residues. Germline lookup yields CDR1 SSHAT and CDR2 FNYEAQ (reference sequence). The DNA of the CDR3 is TGTGCTAGCAGCTTAGGTTGGCGGGATACGCAGTATTTT. Amino acid sequence: CASSLGWRDTQYF.

The V and J genes are TRBV6-2 or TRBV6-3 and TRBJ2-5, with 9 bases lining up with TRBD2. V shed 5 bases, J shed 5 bases, and the junction held 0 bases outside the gene matches. Germline CDR1 MNHEY, CDR2 SVGEGT. This CDR3 is built from 12 residues. CDR3 region: CASSGLAETQYF. In DNA form, the CDR3 reads TGTGCCAGCAGTGGACTAGCGGAGACCCAGTACTTC.

This clonotype has ten or more counts. This rearrangement joins TRBV6-1 to TRBJ1-1; tentatively, D is TRBD1 (6 bases). Germline V gives CDR1 MNHNS, CDR2 SASEGT. V lost 6 bases to trimming and J lost 3 bases, with 14 bases between them. The CDR3 extends over 14 amino acids. CDR3 sequence: CASSRGQRDTEAFF. CDR3 bases: TGTGCCAGCAGCCGAGGACAGAGAGACACTGAAGCTTTCTTT.

This clonotype was counted a few times. This chain joins TRBV7-2 and TRBJ1-2, with TRBD1 identical over 8 bases. Germline values: CDR1 SGHTA, CDR2 FQGNSA. CDR3 length: 14 residues. V shed 5 bases, J shed 4 bases, and the junction held 6 bases outside the gene matches. In DNA, the CDR3 is TGTGCCAGCAGCGGGGGGGACAGGACCTATGGCTACACCTTC. It encodes CASSGGDRTYGYTF.

This clonotype was observed a few times. The chain recombines TRBV28 with TRBJ2-2; TRBD2 might be the D (7 bases). This CDR3 has 16 residues. The germline V gene has CDR1 MDHEN and CDR2 SYDVKM. V lost 2 bases and J lost 4, with 14 bases in between. The CDR3 loop is CASSLSRGGGTGELFF. In DNA, the CDR3 is TGTGCCAGCAGTTTAAGCCGGGGAGGGGGCACCGGGGAGCTGTTTTTT.

This clonotype was recorded a few times. V gene TRBV5-1 combines with J gene TRBJ2-7; D remains ambiguous. CDR1 SGHRS and CDR2 YFSETQ come from the germline V gene. This CDR3 region has 14 residues. V was pared by 1 base and J by 3 bases, with 11 bases between. CDR3 in amino acids: CASSLPPLNYEQYF. In DNA form, the CDR3 reads TGCGCCAGCAGCTTGCCCCCTTTAAACTACGAGCAGTACTTC.

The rearrangement links TRBV6-1 to TRBJ1-1; D is unresolved. Trimming took 8 bases from V and 1 from J, leaving 8 bases between them. CDR3 length: 12 residues. Germline CDR1 and CDR2: MNHNS and SASEGT. CDR3 in DNA: TGTGCCAGCGTGTGGTCGAACACTGAAGCTTTCTTT. Translated: CASVWSNTEAFF.

This clonotype was recorded once. A clone one base away is much larger, so this may be a read error. This chain uses TRBV20-1 with TRBJ1-1; D might be TRBD1 (6 bases). The germline V gene encodes CDR1 DFQATT and CDR2 SNEGSKA (reference sequence). The CDR3 is 11 residues long. Deletions cut 7 bases from V and 1 base from J, with 7 bases between. CDR3 DNA sequence: TGCAGTGGAGGGGGGAACACTGAAGCTTTCTTT. As protein: CSGGGNTEAFF.

The chain has TRBV12-3 or TRBV12-4 and TRBJ2-2; possibly TRBD2 for D (6 bases). This CDR3 has 16 residues. The V gene lost 7 bases and the J gene lost 4 bases, with 19 bases spanning the gap. The CDR3 DNA reads TGTGCCAGCACTTCGGAGGGGAGAAGGGTCACCGGGGAGCTGTTTTTT. Its translation: CASTSEGRRVTGELFF.

This clonotype was detected a few times. The genes are TRBV4-2 and TRBJ2-1, with D maybe TRBD2 (6 bases). Germline-derived CDR1 and CDR2 are LGHNA and YNFKEQ. V lost 1 base, J lost 5 bases, and 12 bases lay in between. The CDR3 is 15 residues long. The CDR3 coding sequence is TGTGCCAGCAGCCAAGCTAGCGCATTGCACAATGAGCAGTTCTTC. It codes for CASSQASALHNEQFF.

This clonotype was counted ten times or more. The chain recombines TRBV5-1 with TRBJ2-7, with D maybe TRBD1 (6 bases). Germline loops: CDR1 SGHRS, CDR2 YFSETQ. This CDR3 contains 13 residues. V was trimmed by 4 bases and J by 4 bases, leaving 12 bases between them. The CDR3 DNA is TGCGCCAGCAGCCCGGGACATAAGTACGAGCAGTACTTC. Translating gives CASSPGHKYEQYF.

The V gene is TRBV6-1, the J gene TRBJ2-1, with TRBD1 matching 8 bases. The CDR3 has 13 amino acids. V trimming: 10 bases; J trimming: 2 bases; junction bases outside the gene matches: 4. Germline CDR1 and CDR2: MNHNS and SASEGT. CDR3: CATHRGTYNEQFF. The DNA of the CDR3 is TGTGCCACTCACAGGGGGACCTACAATGAGCAGTTCTTC.

There are a few counts of this clonotype. The rearrangement uses TRBV5-1 and TRBJ2-1; 9 positions agree with TRBD2. The CDR3 length is 17 residues. Losses at the gene ends were 4 bases for V and 3 bases for J; bases not matched to a gene: 11. Germline V gene data show CDR1 as SGHRS and CDR2 as YFSETQ. CDR3 sequence: CASSTSGGTSSYNEQFF. In DNA form, the CDR3 reads TGCGCCAGCAGCACCAGTGGGGGGACTAGCAGCTACAATGAGCAGTTCTTC.

This clonotype has only one observation. V usage is TRBV5-1 and J usage is TRBJ1-1, with D perhaps TRBD1 (5 bases). Trimming left V 5 bases short and J 1 base short, with 12 bases between. This CDR3 has 14 residues. Germline CDR1 reads SGHRS; CDR2 reads YFSETQ. The CDR3 sequence: CASRKIQGNTEAFF. As DNA, the CDR3 is TGCGCCAGCAGAAAGATTCAGGGGAACACTGAAGCTTTCTTT. The whole variable domain, remainder taken from reference TRBV5-1 and TRBJ1-1, is KAGVTQTPRYLIKTRGQQVTLSCSPISGHRSVSWYQQTPGQGLQFLFEYFSETQRNKGNFPGRFSGRQFSNSRSEMNVSTLELGDSALYLCASRKIQGNTEAFFGQGTRLTVV.

This clonotype was recorded many times. The chain links TRBV29-1 to TRBJ2-1, with 9 nucleotides matching TRBD2. The germline gives CDR1 SQVTM, CDR2 ANQGSEA. Trimming at V came to 3 bases and at J to 6 bases, leaving 3 bases not matched to a gene. This CDR3 contains 13 residues. CDR3 DNA sequence: TGCAGCGTTGATCATAGCGGGGGCAATGAGCAGTTCTTC. This translates into CSVDHSGGNEQFF.